These 5 T cell receptor beta chains share one sample of origin, sequenced in a study of Ad26.COV2.S vaccination and SARS-CoV-2 variants. TCRdb's copy holds only in-frame clones and misses some; the assay was immunoSEQ multiplex PCR. The data contain around 300,000 clones, roughly 90% of them singletons. The treatment is: about 20 received Ad26.COV2.S at low or high dose, single or two shots; about 5 received placebo; per-sample allocation not given. Repertoires come from day 63 after the first vaccine or placebo injection. Source: peripheral blood, taken in a trial of Ad26.COV2.S vaccine versus placebo. The source of these receptors is a person aged 18-60 years who received the Ad26.COV2.S COVID-19 vaccine or a placebo.

V is TRBV4-1 and J is TRBJ2-1; TRBD2 matches at 9 bases. Germline CDR1 MGHRA, CDR2 YSYEKL. This CDR3 is built from 16 residues. V trimming: 4 bases; J trimming: 7 bases; junction bases outside the gene matches: 11. The CDR3 DNA reads as TGCGCCAGCAGCCCGCGAACGACTAGCGGTGAGAATGAGCAGTTCTTC. This encodes CASSPRTTSGENEQFF.

This clone was counted once. This chain joins TRBV4-1 and TRBJ1-3; D unclear. The CDR3 extends over 20 amino acids. From germline, CDR1 is MGHRA and CDR2 YSYEKL. The V end was cut by 1 base, the J end by 0 bases, with 22 bases between. In DNA, the CDR3 is TGCGCCAGCAGCCAAGGCTTTAGGGCAAGGAGACTCTCCTCTGGAAACACCATATATTTT. It yields the protein CASSQGFRARRLSSGNTIYF.

The CDR3 reads CASSPMGPLYGYTF. The CDR3 nucleotides are TGTGCCAGCAGTCCGATGGGTCCCCTCTATGGCTACACCTTC. The rearrangement links TRBV27 to TRBJ1-2; D is undetermined. CDR1 is MNHEY, CDR2 SMNVEV, per germline (reference sequence). With 5 bases removed from V and 4 bases from J, the gap between germline ends came to 14 bases. The CDR3 contains 14 residues.

The count of this clone is one. The rearrangement joins TRBV5-6 to TRBJ1-1; 11 positions agree with TRBD1. This CDR3 spans 15 amino acids. CDR1 and CDR2 (germline): SGHDT, YYEEEE. J was trimmed by 5 bases and V by 0 bases; bases with no gene match: 3. The CDR3 spells CASSLGTGGGTEAFF. The CDR3 nucleotides read TGTGCCAGCAGCTTGGGGACAGGGGGCGGAACTGAAGCTTTCTTT.

The gene calls are TRBV11-2 and TRBJ2-5; D is uncertain. This CDR3 has 14 amino acids. Between the trimmed V and J ends, which lost 4 bases and 5 bases, there was a span of 14 bases. CDR1 is SGHAT and CDR2 is FQNNGV in the germline V gene. The CDR3, as DNA: TGTGCCAGCAGCTACCCAACGGGCAGGGAGACCCAGTACTTC. The encoded protein is CASSYPTGRETQYF.